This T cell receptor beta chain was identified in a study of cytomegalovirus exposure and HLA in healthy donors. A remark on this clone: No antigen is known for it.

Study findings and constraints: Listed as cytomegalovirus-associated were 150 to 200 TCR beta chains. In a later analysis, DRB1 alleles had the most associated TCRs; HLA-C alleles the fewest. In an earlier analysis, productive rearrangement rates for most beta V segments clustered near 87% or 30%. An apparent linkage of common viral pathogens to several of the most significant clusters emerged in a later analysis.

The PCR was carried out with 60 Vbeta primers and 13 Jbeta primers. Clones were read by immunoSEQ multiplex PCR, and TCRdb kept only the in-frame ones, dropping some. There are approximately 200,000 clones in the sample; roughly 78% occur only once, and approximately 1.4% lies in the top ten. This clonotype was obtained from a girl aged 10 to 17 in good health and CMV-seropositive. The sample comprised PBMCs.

The CDR3 DNA reads as TGTGCCAGCAGTTTATCCCTCCACCCCCCTCAGGGCTATGGCTACACCTTC. Amino acid sequence: CASSLSLHPPQGYGYTF. The chain employs TRBV27 and TRBJ1-2; D is possibly TRBD1 (5 bases). From germline, CDR1 is MNHEY and CDR2 SMNVEV (reference sequence). V lost 0 bases and J lost 4, with 18 bases in between. CDR3 length equals 17 residues.